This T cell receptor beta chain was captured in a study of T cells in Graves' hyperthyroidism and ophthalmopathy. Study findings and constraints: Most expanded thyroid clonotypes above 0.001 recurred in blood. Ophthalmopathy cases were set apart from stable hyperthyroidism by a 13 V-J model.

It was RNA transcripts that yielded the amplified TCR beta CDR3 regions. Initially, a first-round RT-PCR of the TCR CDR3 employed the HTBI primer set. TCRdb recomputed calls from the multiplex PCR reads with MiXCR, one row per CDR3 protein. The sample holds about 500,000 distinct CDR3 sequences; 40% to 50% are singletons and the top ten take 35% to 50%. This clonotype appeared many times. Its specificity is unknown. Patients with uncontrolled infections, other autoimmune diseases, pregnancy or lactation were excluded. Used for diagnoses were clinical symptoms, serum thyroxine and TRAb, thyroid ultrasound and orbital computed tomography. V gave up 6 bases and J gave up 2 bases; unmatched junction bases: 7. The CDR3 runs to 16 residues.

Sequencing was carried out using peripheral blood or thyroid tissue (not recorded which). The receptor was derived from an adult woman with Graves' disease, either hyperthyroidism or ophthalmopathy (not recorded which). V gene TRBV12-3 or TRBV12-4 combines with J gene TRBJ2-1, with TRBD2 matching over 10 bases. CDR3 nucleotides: TGTGCCAGCAGAGACCCTGGACTAGCGGCCTACAATGAGCAGTTCTTC. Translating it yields CASRDPGLAAYNEQFF.